A single sample is the source of the 15 T cell receptor beta chains below, sequenced in a study of T cells after yellow fever vaccination. TCRdb passed the 5' RACE reads through MiXCR, listing each CDR3 protein once. The table records about 180,000 distinct CDR3 sequences, 6.2% of them present only once. Material: CD4+ T cells sorted from PBMCs, obtained on the day of the first yellow fever vaccination. The receptors come from a man aged 18 to 35 who received the YFV17D yellow fever vaccine.

This clonotype has just a few counts. The chain carries TRBV7-9 and TRBJ2-7; 11 positions agree with TRBD2. CDR1 is SEHNR, CDR2 FQNEAQ, per germline (reference sequence). The V gene end was trimmed by 4 bases and the J gene end by 3 bases; junction bases not matched to a gene: 5. CDR3 length equals 15 residues. The CDR3 coding sequence is TGTGCCAGCAGCTGGGGGACTAGCGGATACTACGAGCAGTACTTC. Encoded protein: CASSWGTSGYYEQYF.

This rearrangement joins TRBV20-1 to TRBJ1-5; tentative D call: TRBD1 (6 bases). V shed 0 bases and J shed 4 bases, with 19 bases lying between them. Germline V gene sequence: CDR1 DFQATT, CDR2 SNEGSKA (reference sequence). This CDR3 has 17 residues. CDR3 in amino acids: CSARDPGASVRNQPQHF. CDR3 coding DNA: TGCAGTGCTAGAGATCCAGGGGCTTCGGTACGAAATCAGCCCCAGCATTTT.

This clonotype was counted only a few times. This chain connects TRBV2 to TRBJ2-3; 11 nucleotides agree with TRBD1. Germline-derived CDR1 and CDR2 are SNHLY and FYNNEI. The CDR3 covers 15 residues. Trimming at V came to 5 bases and at J to 3 bases, leaving 4 bases not matched to a gene. The CDR3 DNA sequence: TGTGCCAGCAGTCCCCGGGACAGGGGGACAGATACGCAGTATTTT. Its protein product is CASSPRDRGTDTQYF.

Only a few counts were recorded for this clonotype. V and J are TRBV5-6 and TRBJ2-5; D unclear. CDR1 and CDR2 (germline): SGHDT, YYEEEE. The germline V and J ends were trimmed by 3 bases and 6 bases, with 12 bases remaining between them. The CDR3 totals 13 residues. CDR3 sequence: CASSSGRGKTQYF. The CDR3 nucleotides read TGTGCCAGCAGCTCGGGCCGCGGTAAGACCCAGTACTTC.

This clonotype was found many times. The CDR3 sequence is CSARGLAGGRGDTQYF. Here the CDR3 DNA reads TGCAGTGCTAGAGGACTAGCGGGGGGAAGGGGGGATACGCAGTATTTT. The gene calls are TRBV20-1 and TRBJ2-3; TRBD2 matches 13 bases. The germline V gene has CDR1 DFQATT and CDR2 SNEGSKA (reference sequence). CDR3 size: 16 residues. The ends lost 1 base at V and 6 bases at J; junction bases unmatched: 7.

This clonotype was counted many times. The V call is TRBV5-1, the J call TRBJ2-3, with 8 bases matching TRBD1. There are 14 residues in the CDR3. After removal of 1 base from V and 4 bases from J, the junction contained 2 bases not matched to a gene. Germline lookup yields CDR1 SGHRS and CDR2 YFSETQ. The CDR3 DNA follows: TGCGCCAGCAGCTTGACGGGACAGGCAGATACGCAGTATTTT. Residues: CASSLTGQADTQYF.

A note on this clonotype: Since a much larger clone is just one base distant, this may be a read error. The chain is built from TRBV4-3 and TRBJ2-4; tentatively, D is TRBD1 (6 bases). This CDR3 has 14 residues. Germline V gene data show CDR1 as LGHNA and CDR2 as YSLEER. Trimming removed 5 bases from V and 8 bases from J, with 16 bases in between. The CDR3 protein is CASSLTGKGDIQYF. CDR3 DNA sequence: TGCGCCAGCAGCTTAACCGGGAAGGGGGACATTCAGTACTTC.

V and J are TRBV6-1 and TRBJ2-6; tentative D call: TRBD2 (6 bases). The CDR3 length is 15 residues. CDR1 is MNHNS and CDR2 is SASEGT in the germline V gene. The V end lost 6 bases, the J end lost 2 bases, and 11 bases lay between the germline ends. DNA for the CDR3: TGTGCCAGCAGCCTTCCGGGGGCTGGGGCCAACGTCCTGACTTTC. Translating it yields CASSLPGAGANVLTF.

This clonotype was seen many times. V is TRBV4-2 and J is TRBJ1-2; 9 nucleotides line up with TRBD1. V lost 1 base, J lost 7 bases, and 13 bases stayed unmatched. The CDR3 totals 17 residues. Per germline, CDR1 LGHNA and CDR2 YNFKEQ. CDR3 DNA: TGTGCCAGCAGCCAAGGCTGGCTCGGGGGACAGGGCCCTGGCTACACCTTC. Its translation: CASSQGWLGGQGPGYTF.

V usage is TRBV5-1 and J usage is TRBJ1-1; no reliable D call. This CDR3 spans 14 amino acids. From germline, CDR1 is SGHRS and CDR2 YFSETQ. V lost 3 bases and J lost 2, with 11 bases in between. The chain's CDR3 is CASSSTAINTEAFF. In DNA form, the CDR3 reads TGCGCCAGCAGCTCAACGGCCATCAACACTGAAGCTTTCTTT.

This clonotype has just a few counts. The chain joins TRBV7-9 to TRBJ1-2; maybe TRBD1 (5 bases). The CDR3 covers 14 residues. Looked up from germline, CDR1 is SEHNR and CDR2 is FQNEAQ (reference sequence). Trimming left V 5 bases short and J 6 bases short, with 16 bases between. CDR3 sequence: CASSRPKGFDGYTF. In nucleotides, the CDR3 is TGTGCCAGCAGCCGACCTAAGGGGTTCGATGGCTACACCTTC.

In this sample, this clonotype turned up many times. J is TRBJ1-2 and V is TRBV11-1; 8 bases map to TRBD1. CDR1 SGHAT and CDR2 FQDESV come from the germline V gene (reference sequence). This CDR3 region has 16 residues. After removal of 1 base from V and 5 bases from J, the junction contained 9 bases not matched to a gene. CDR3 sequence reads: CASSLGSGTGVYGYTF. The CDR3 region has the DNA TGTGCCAGCAGCTTAGGATCCGGGACAGGAGTATATGGCTACACCTTC.

This clonotype was seen many times. V and J are TRBV10-3 and TRBJ2-7, with 8 bases aligning to TRBD2. After removal of 7 bases from V and 6 bases from J, the junction contained 5 bases not matched to a gene. From germline, CDR1 is ENHRY and CDR2 SYGVKD. The CDR3 loop spans 12 amino acids. CDR3 sequence reads: CAIKTTSGEQYV. The DNA of the CDR3 is TGTGCCATCAAAACAACTAGCGGCGAGCAGTACGTC.

The chain is built from TRBV10-3 and TRBJ2-5; D is possibly TRBD1 (5 bases). In germline, CDR1 is ENHRY, CDR2 SYGVKD. This CDR3 comprises 13 residues. Trimming took off 4 bases at V and 2 bases at J, with 8 bases between the two ends. CDR3 region: CAISGQQQETQYF. The CDR3 coding sequence is TGTGCCATCAGTGGACAGCAACAAGAGACCCAGTACTTC.

This clonotype was counted at least ten times. J is TRBJ2-3 and V is TRBV6-2 or TRBV6-3; 9 bases fit TRBD2. CDR1 is MNHEY, CDR2 SVGEGT, per germline. The CDR3 covers 15 residues. V lost 6 bases to trimming and J lost 4 bases; unmatched junction nucleotides: 8. In DNA form, the CDR3 reads TGTGCCAGCAGGAAAGCGGGGGGCGGGGCAGATACGCAGTATTTT. Protein: CASRKAGGGADTQYF.